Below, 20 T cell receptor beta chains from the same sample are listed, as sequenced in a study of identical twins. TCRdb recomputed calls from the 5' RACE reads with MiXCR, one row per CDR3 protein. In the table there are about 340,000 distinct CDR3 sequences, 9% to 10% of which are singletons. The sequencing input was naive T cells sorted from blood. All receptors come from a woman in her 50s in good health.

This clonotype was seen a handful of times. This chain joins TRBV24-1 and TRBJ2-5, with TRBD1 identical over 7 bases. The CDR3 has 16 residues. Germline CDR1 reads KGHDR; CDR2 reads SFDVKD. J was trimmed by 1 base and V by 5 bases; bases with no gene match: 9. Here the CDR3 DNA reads TGTGCCACCAGTGGAGGGGGCAGAGACCTCCAAGAGACCCAGTACTTC. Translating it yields CATSGGGRDLQETQYF.

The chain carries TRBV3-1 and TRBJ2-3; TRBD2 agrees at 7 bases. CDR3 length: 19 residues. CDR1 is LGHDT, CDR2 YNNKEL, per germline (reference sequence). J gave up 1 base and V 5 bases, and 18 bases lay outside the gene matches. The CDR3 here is CASSGSGTTRTWGTDTQYF. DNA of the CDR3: TGTGCCAGCAGCGGATCCGGGACTACCAGAACCTGGGGCACAGATACGCAGTATTTT.

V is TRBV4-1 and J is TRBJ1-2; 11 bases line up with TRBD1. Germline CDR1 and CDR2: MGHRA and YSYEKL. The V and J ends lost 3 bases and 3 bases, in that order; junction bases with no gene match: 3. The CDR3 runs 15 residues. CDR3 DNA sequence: TGCGCCAGCAGCCACCGGACAGGGGGCGACTATGGCTACACCTTC. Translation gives CASSHRTGGDYGYTF.

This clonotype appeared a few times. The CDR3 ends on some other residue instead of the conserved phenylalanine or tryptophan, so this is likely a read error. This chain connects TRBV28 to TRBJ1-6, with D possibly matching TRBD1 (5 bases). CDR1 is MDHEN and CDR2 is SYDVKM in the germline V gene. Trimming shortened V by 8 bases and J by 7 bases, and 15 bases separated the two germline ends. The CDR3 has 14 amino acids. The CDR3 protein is CASLGAVWNSPLHL. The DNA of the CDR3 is TGTGCCAGCCTTGGGGCAGTTTGGAATTCACCCCTCCACCTT.

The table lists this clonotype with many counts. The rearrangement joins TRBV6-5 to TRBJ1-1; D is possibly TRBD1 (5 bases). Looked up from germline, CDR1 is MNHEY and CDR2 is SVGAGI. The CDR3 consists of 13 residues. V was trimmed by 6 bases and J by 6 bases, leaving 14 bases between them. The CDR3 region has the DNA TGTGCCAGCAGACCCCTTGGGACGGCTGAAGCTTTCTTT. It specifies CASRPLGTAEAFF.

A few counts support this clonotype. DNA of the CDR3: TGTGCCAGCAGTTTTGCGGATCCCAGCTCCTACAATGAGCAGTTCTTC. This codes for CASSFADPSSYNEQFF. The chain employs TRBV12-3 or TRBV12-4 and TRBJ2-1; D not certain. With 3 bases removed from V and 0 bases from J, the gap between germline ends came to 12 bases. CDR3 length: 16 amino acids.

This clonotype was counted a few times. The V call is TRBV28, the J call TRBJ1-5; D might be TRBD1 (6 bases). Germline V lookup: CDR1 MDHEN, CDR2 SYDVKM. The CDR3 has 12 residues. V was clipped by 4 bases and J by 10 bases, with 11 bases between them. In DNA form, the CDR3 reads TGTGCCAGCAGTTCTCACAGGGTACCCCAGCATTTT. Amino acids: CASSSHRVPQHF.

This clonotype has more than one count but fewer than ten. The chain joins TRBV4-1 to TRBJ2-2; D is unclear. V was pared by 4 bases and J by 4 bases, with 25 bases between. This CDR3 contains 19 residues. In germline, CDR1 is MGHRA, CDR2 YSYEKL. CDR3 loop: CASSLGPKGQRLGTGELFF. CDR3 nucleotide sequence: TGCGCCAGCAGCCTCGGCCCAAAGGGCCAAAGATTGGGCACCGGGGAGCTGTTTTTT.

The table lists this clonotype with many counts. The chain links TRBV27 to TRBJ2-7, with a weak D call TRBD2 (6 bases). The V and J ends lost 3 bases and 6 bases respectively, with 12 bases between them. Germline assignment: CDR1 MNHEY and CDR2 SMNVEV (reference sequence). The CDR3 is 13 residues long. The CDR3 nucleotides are TGTGCCAGCAGTTTGAAGGTGGGAGGCGAGCAGTACGTC. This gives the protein CASSLKVGGEQYV.

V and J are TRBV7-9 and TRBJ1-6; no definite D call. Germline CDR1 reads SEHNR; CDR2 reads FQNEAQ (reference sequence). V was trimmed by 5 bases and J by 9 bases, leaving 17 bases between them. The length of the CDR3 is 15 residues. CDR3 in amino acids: CASSPLSGKVSPLHF. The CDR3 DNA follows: TGTGCCAGCAGCCCTTTGTCGGGGAAGGTTTCACCCCTCCACTTT.

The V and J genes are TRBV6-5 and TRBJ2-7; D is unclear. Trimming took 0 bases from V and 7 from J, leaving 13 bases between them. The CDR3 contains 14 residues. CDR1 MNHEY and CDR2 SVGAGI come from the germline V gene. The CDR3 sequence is CASSYSYPPGEQYV. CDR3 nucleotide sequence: TGTGCCAGCAGTTACTCCTACCCGCCCGGGGAGCAGTACGTC.

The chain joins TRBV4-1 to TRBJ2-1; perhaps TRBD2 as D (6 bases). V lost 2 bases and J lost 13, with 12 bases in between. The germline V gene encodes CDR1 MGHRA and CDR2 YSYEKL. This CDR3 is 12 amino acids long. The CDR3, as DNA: TGCGCCAGCAGCCAAATTAGCGGTATACAGTTCTTC. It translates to CASSQISGIQFF.

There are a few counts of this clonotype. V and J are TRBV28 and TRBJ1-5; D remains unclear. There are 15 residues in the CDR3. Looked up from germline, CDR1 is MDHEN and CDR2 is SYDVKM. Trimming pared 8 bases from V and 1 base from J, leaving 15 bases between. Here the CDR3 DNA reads TGTGCCAGCTTCACTGGTGGGGTGAGCAATCAGCCCCAGCATTTT. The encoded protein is CASFTGGVSNQPQHF.

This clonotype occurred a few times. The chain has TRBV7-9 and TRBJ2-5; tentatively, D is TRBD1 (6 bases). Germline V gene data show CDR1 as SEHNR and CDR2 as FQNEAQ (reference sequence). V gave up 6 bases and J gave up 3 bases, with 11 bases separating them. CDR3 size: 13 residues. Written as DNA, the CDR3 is TGTGCCAGCAGGGGTCAGGGGAAAGAGACCCAGTACTTC. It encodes CASRGQGKETQYF. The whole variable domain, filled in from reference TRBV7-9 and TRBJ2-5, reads DTGVSQNPRHKITKRGQNVTFRCDPISEHNRLYWYRQTLGQGPEFLTYFQNEAQLEKSRLLSDRFSAERPKGSFSTLEIQRTEQGDSAMYLCASRGQGKETQYFGPGTRLLVL.

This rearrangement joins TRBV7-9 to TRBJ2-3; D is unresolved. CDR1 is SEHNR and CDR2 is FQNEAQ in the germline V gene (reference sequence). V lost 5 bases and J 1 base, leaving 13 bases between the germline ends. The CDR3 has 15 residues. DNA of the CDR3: TGTGCCAGCAGCCTCAGGATTGGGGGCACAGATACGCAGTATTTT. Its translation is CASSLRIGGTDTQYF.

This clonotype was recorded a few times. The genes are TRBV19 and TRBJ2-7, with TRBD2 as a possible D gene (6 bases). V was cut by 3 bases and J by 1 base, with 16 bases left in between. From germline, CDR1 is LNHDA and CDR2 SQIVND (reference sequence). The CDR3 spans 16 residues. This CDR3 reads CASSMGRAGRSYEQYF. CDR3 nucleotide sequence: TGTGCCAGTAGTATGGGTAGGGCGGGACGTTCCTACGAGCAGTACTTC.

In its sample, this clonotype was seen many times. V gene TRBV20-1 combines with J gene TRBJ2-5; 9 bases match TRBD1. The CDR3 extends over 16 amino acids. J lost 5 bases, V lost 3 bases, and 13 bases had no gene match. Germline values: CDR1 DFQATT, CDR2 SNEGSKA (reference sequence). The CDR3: CSASPSGQGRRETQYF. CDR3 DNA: TGCAGTGCTAGTCCTTCGGGACAGGGCAGGCGGGAGACCCAGTACTTC.

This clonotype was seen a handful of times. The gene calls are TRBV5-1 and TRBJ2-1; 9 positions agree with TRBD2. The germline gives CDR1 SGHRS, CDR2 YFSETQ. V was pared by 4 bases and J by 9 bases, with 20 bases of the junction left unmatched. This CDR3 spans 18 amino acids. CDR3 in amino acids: CASSNRLAATLSRGEQFF. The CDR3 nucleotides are TGCGCCAGCAGCAACAGACTAGCGGCCACACTCTCCCGGGGTGAGCAGTTCTTC.

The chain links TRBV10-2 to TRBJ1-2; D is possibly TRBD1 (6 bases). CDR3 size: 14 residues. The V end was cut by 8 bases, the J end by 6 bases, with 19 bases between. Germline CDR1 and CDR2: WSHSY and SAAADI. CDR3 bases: TGCGCCAGCGGGGGCCGAGGGCGCGGTGATGGCTACACCTTC. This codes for CASGGRGRGDGYTF.

For the CDR3, the DNA is TGCAGTGCTAGACCCTCCAGTGTTAACTATGGCTACACCTTC. Protein sequence: CSARPSSVNYGYTF. The rearrangement links TRBV20-1 to TRBJ1-2; D unclear. V was shortened by 2 bases and J by 1 base, with 11 bases between the two germline ends. The CDR3 is 14 residues long. CDR1 is DFQATT, CDR2 SNEGSKA, per germline (reference sequence).